In this sample, the clone carrying this T cell receptor beta chain turned up many times. Time point denoted: newly diagnosed GD, antithyroid drugs for less than 3 months. With RNA extracted from PBMCs as input, the TCR library was made. These data originate in a study of regulatory T cells in long-lasting Graves disease. The CDR3 length is 15 residues. Trimming stripped 4 bases from V and 4 bases from J, with 14 bases between. Germline CDR1 reads MNHEY; CDR2 reads SMNVEV (reference sequence). To make TCR beta libraries, researchers used iRepertoire HTBI primers and Arm-PCR of CDR3 regions. One entry per CDR3 protein, called by TCRdb with MiXCR from the multiplex PCR reads. Of around 420,000 distinct CDR3 sequences in the sample, roughly a sixth were seen once.

The clonotype was recovered from a female donor with Graves disease. This sequence joins TRBV27 and TRBJ1-3, with D tentatively TRBD1 (5 bases). Source: peripheral blood mononuclear cells (PBMCs), taken at new diagnosis, from a patient treated with antithyroid drugs. CDR3 nucleotides: TGTGCCAGCAGTTCAAGGGAGGGGCGAGGAAACACCATATATTTT. Translated: CASSSREGRGNTIYF.